This note documents a single TCR beta chain sequence. Its target is unknown. The sample is drawn from a study of cytomegalovirus exposure and HLA in healthy donors. Study-wide results and limits: DRB1 had the most TCR associations and HLA-C the fewest, a later analysis found, with rates varying by HLA locus. Further analysis, carried out later, found HLA-associated TCR beta chains more clonally expanded than equally common other chains. According to the study, 160 or so TCR beta chains were cytomegalovirus-associated.

Though probably carrying unrecorded immune exposures, donors were nominally healthy at sampling. The ends lost 5 bases at V and 3 bases at J; junction bases unmatched: 0. Per germline, CDR1 SGHRS and CDR2 YFSETQ. The CDR3 is 12 residues long. With 60 Vbeta and 13 Jbeta primers, the PCR was carried out. The protocol was immunoSEQ multiplex PCR, while the TCRdb copy is restricted to in-frame clones and leaves out a portion. Of around 160,000 clones listed, around 68% are singletons. The specimen was PBMCs. This chain links TRBV5-1 with TRBJ2-7; TRBD1 aligns across 9 bases. This clonotype was obtained from a man aged 45-65 years in good health and CMV-seronegative. The CDR3: CASRGQGYEQYF. The CDR3, as DNA: TGCGCCAGCAGGGGACAGGGCTACGAGCAGTACTTC.